This paragraph reports one T cell receptor (beta chain). Antigen unknown. Libraries were prepared by immunoSEQ multiplex PCR; TCRdb keeps only in-frame clonotypes and omits some of them. The table lists 20,000 to 25,000 clones, 75% to 90% of them singletons. Trimming cost V 6 bases and J 1 base; bases outside gene matches: 13. Germline V gene data show CDR1 as MDHEN and CDR2 as SYDVKM. The CDR3 loop spans 18 amino acids. This specimen belongs to a study of T cells in localized non-small cell lung cancer. Notes on the study in general: Uninvolved neighboring lung showed the greatest T cell clonality, exceeding tumor. Adjacent lung exhibited a median of about 56 among the 100 most abundant tumor clones. Only one tumor region went through sequencing, so heterogeneity may still be there. Greater T cell density in blood accompanied longer overall survival.

The rearrangement joins TRBV28 to TRBJ2-7; TRBD2 matches 12 bases. The sequence was collected from a man between 40 and 70 years old with stage I squamous cell lung carcinoma. This specimen was peripheral blood, taken before any cancer treatment. CDR3: CASSSDGLAGTPSYEQYF. The CDR3 DNA reads as TGTGCCAGCAGCTCAGATGGACTAGCGGGGACCCCTTCCTACGAGCAGTACTTC. Filled out from reference TRBV28 and TRBJ2-7, the complete variable domain reads DVKVTQSSRYLVKRTGEKVFLECVQDMDHENMFWYRQDPGLGLRLIYFSYDVKMKEKGDIPEGYSVSREKKERFSLILESASTNQTSMYLCASSSDGLAGTPSYEQYFGPGTRLTVT.